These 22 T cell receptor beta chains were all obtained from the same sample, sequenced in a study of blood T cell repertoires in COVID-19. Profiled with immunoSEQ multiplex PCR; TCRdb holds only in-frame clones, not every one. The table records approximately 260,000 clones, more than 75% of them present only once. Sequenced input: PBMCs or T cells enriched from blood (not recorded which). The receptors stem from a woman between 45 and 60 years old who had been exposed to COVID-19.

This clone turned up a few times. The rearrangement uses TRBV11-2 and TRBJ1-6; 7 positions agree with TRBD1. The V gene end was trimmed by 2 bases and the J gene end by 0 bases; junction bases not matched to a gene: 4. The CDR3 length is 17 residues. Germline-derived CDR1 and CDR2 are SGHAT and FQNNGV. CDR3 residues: CASSLLGQSSYNSPLHF. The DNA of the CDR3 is TGTGCCAGCAGCTTACTGGGACAGAGCTCCTATAATTCACCCCTCCACTTT.

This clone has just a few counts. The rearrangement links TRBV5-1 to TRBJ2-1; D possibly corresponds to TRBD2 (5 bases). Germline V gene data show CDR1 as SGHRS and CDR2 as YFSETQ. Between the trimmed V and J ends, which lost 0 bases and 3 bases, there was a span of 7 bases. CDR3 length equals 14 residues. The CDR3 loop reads CASSLDRGYNEQFF. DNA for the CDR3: TGCGCCAGCAGCTTGGATCGGGGCTACAATGAGCAGTTCTTC. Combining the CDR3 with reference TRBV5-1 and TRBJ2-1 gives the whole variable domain KAGVTQTPRYLIKTRGQQVTLSCSPISGHRSVSWYQQTPGQGLQFLFEYFSETQRNKGNFPGRFSGRQFSNSRSEMNVSTLELGDSALYLCASSLDRGYNEQFFGPGTRLTVL.

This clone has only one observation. The CDR3 DNA reads TGTGCCAGCAGCCAAGATTGGGGGCCCCGGAACACCATATATTTT. It translates to CASSQDWGPRNTIYF. The rearrangement joins TRBV3-1 (or the pseudogene TRBV3-2) to TRBJ1-3; maybe TRBD1 (6 bases). There are 15 residues in the CDR3. Germline assignment: CDR1 LGHDT and CDR2 YNNKEL (reference sequence). Between the trimmed V and J ends, which lost 0 bases and 7 bases, there was a span of 13 bases.

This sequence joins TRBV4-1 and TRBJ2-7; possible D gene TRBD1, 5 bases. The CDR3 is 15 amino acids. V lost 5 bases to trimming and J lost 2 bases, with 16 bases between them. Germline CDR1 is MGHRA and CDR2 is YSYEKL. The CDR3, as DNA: TGCGCCAGCAGCGCAGGGCTAACCATTCCCTACGAGCAGTACTTC. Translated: CASSAGLTIPYEQYF.

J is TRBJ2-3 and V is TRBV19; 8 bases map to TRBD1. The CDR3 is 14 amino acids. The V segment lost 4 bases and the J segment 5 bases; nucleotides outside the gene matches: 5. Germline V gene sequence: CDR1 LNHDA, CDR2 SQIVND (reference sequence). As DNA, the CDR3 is TGTGCCAGTAGTAACCAGGGGGCGCGAGATACGCAGTATTTT. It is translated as CASSNQGARDTQYF.

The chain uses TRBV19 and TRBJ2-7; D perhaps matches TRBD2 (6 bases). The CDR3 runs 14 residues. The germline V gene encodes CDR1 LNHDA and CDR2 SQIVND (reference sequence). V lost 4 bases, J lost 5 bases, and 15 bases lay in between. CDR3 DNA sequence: TGTGCCAGTAGTAGACGGGGAGGTAAGAACGAGCAGTACTTC. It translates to CASSRRGGKNEQYF.

The CDR3 DNA is TGTGCCAGCAGCCCAGGATTGAGTCAGCCCCAGCATTTT. Its protein is CASSPGLSQPQHF. The chain combines TRBV3-1 (or the pseudogene TRBV3-2) with TRBJ1-5; D call uncertain. The ends were cut back, 4 bases at V and 6 bases at J, with 10 bases in the middle. Germline values: CDR1 LGHDT, CDR2 YNNKEL (reference sequence). The CDR3 has 13 amino acids.

CDR3 bases: TGTGCCAGCAGCCCGTTGGGAGAGGTGGAACGGGAGCTGTTTTTT. Residues: CASSPLGEVERELFF. The genes are TRBV27 and TRBJ2-2; the D gene is possibly TRBD2 (5 bases). The germline gives CDR1 MNHEY, CDR2 SMNVEV (reference sequence). Trimming took off 6 bases at V and 9 bases at J, with 20 bases between the two ends. The CDR3 sequence is 15 residues long.

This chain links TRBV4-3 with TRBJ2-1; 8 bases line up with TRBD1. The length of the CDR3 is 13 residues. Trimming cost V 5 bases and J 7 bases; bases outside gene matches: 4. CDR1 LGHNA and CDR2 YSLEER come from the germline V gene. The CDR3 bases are TGCGCCAGCAGCGGAAACAGGGGGAATGAGCAGTTCTTC. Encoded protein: CASSGNRGNEQFF.

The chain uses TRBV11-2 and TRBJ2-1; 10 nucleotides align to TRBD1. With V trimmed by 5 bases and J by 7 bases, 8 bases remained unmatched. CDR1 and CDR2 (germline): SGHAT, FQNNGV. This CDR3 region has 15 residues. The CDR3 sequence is CASSPWTGGGNEQFF. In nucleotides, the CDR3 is TGTGCCAGCAGCCCCTGGACAGGGGGGGGTAATGAGCAGTTCTTC.

CDR3 sequence reads: CASSESRDRGRGYTF. CDR3 nucleotide sequence: TGTGCCAGCAGTGAATCCCGGGACAGGGGAAGGGGCTACACCTTC. The V gene is TRBV6-1, the J gene TRBJ1-2; 10 bases align to TRBD1. Germline loops: CDR1 MNHNS, CDR2 SASEGT. Trimming at V came to 2 bases and at J to 8 bases, leaving 8 bases not matched to a gene. This CDR3 is 15 amino acids long.

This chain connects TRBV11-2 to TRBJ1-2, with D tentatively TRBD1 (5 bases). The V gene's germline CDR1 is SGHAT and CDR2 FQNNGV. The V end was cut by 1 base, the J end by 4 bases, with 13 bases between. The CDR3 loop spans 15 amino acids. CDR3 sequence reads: CASSLGGAWSYGYTF. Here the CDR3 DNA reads TGTGCCAGCAGCTTAGGTGGGGCTTGGTCCTATGGCTACACCTTC.

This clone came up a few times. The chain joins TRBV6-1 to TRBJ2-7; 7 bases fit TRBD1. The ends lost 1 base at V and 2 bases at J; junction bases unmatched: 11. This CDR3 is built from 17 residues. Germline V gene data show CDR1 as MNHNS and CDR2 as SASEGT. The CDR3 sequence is CASSEEGAGTFTYEQYF. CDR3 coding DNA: TGTGCCAGCAGTGAAGAGGGGGCCGGGACATTTACCTACGAGCAGTACTTC.

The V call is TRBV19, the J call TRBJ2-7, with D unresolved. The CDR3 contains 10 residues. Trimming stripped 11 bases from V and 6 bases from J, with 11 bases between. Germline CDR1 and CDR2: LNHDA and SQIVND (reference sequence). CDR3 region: CAQLTSEQYF. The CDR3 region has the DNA TGTGCCCAACTGACTTCCGAGCAGTACTTC. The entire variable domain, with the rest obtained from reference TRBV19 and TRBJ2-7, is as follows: DGGITQSPKYLFRKEGQNVTLSCEQNLNHDAMYWYRQDPGQGLRLIYYSQIVNDFQKGDIAEGYSVSREKKESFPLTVTSAQKNPTAFYLCAQLTSEQYFGPGTRLTVT.

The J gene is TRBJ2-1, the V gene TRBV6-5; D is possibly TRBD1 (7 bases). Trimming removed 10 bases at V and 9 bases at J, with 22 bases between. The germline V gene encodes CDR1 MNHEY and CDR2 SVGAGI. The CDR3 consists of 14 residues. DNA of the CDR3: TGTGCCACCCATACCCAGGGGGGATTGGGTGAGCAGTTCTTC. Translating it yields CATHTQGGLGEQFF.

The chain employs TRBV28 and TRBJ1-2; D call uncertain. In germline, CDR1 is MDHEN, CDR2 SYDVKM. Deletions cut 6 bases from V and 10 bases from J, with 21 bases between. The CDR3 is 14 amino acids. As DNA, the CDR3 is TGTGCCAGCAGGACATCCGGGTCTGGACTTTTCTACACCTTC. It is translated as CASRTSGSGLFYTF.

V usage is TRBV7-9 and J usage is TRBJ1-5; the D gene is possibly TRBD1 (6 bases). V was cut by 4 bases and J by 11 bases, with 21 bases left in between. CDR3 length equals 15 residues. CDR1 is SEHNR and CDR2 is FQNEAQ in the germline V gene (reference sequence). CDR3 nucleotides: TGTGCCAGCAGCTCTAGACAGGTAGGAGCTTTGGCCCAGCATTTT. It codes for CASSSRQVGALAQHF.

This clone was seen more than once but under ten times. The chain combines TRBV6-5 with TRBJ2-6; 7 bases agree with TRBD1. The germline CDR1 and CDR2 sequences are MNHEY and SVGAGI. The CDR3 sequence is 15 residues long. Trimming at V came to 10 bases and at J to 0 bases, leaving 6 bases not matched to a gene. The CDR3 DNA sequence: TGTGCCACCGGGACAGCGGTCTCTGGGGCCAACGTCCTGACTTTC. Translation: CATGTAVSGANVLTF.

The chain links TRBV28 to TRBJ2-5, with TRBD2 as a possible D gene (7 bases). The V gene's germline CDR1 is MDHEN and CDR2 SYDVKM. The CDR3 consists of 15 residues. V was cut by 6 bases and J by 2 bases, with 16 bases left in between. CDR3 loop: CASREGGGRQETQYF. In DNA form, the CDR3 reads TGTGCCAGCAGAGAAGGGGGGGGCCGGCAAGAGACCCAGTACTTC.

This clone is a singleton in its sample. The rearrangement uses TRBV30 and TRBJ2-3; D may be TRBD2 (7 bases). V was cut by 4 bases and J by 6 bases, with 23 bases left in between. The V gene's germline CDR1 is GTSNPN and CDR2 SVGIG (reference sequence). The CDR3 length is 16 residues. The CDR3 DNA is TGTGCCTGGACCAGGACTAGTGGGAGGGGGTTGGATACGCAGTATTTT. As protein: CAWTRTSGRGLDTQYF.

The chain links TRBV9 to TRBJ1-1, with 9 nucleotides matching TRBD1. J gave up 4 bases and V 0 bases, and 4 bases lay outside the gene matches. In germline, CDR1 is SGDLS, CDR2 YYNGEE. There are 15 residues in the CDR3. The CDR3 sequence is CASSVDTGGSTEAFF. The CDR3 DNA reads TGTGCCAGCAGCGTAGATACAGGGGGCAGCACTGAAGCTTTCTTT. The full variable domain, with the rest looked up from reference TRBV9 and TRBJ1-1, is DSGVTQTPKHLITATGQRVTLRCSPRSGDLSVYWYQQSLDQGLQFLIQYYNGEERAKGNILERFSAQQFPDLHSELNLSSLELGDSALYFCASSVDTGGSTEAFFGQGTRLTVV.

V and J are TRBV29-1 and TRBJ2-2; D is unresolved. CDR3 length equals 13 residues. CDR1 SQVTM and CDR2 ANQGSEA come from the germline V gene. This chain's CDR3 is CSATTSNTGELFF. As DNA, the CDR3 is TGCAGTGCCACCACTTCGAACACCGGGGAGCTGTTTTTT.